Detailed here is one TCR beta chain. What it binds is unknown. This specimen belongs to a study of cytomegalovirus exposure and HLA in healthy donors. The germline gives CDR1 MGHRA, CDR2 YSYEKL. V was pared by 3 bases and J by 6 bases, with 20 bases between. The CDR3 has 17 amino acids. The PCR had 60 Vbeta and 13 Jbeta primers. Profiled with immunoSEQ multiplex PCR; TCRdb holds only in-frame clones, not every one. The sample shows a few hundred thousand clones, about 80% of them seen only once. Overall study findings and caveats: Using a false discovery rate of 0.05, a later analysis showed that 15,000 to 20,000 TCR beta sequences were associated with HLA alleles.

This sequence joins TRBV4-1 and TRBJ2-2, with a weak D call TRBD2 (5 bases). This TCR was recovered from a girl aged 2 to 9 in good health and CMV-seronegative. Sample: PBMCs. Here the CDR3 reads CASSQDGGTLGAGELFF. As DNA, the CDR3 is TGCGCCAGCAGCCAGGATGGCGGCACACTCGGGGCCGGGGAGCTGTTTTTT.